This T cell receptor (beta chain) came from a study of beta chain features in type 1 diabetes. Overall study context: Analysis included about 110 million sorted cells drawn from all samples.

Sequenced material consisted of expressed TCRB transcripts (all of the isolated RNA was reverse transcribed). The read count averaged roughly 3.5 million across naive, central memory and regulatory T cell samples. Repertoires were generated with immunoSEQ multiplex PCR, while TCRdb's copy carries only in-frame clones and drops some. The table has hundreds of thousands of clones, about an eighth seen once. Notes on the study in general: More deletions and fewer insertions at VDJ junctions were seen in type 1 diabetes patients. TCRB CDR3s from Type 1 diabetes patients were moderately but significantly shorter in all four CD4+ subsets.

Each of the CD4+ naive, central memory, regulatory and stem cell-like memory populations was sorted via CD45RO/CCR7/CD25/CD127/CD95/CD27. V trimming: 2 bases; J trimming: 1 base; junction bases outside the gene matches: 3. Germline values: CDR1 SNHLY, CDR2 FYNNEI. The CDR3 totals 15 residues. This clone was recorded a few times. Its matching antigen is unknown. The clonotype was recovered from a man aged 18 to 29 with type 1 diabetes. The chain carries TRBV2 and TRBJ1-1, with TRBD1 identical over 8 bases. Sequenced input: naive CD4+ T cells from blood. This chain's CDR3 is CASSEQGAWNTEAFF. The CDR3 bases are TGTGCCAGCAGTGAACAGGGGGCATGGAACACTGAAGCTTTCTTT.